This T cell receptor (beta chain) emerged from a study of graft-versus-host responses after intestinal transplantation. General study points: Declines in HvG clones occurring early post-transplant were associated with peak circulating GvH clone levels.

Note on this clone: What it binds is unknown.

Clones were read by immunoSEQ multiplex PCR, and TCRdb kept only the in-frame ones, dropping some. The repertoire includes about 83,000 clones, roughly nine tenths of them detected once, and roughly 0.32% sits in the top ten. The sequence derives from a human donor who received an intestinal transplant. Sequenced here: unstimulated CD4+ T cells sorted from spleen or lymph node cells, sampled before intestinal transplant.

CDR3 bases: TGTGCCAGCAACGCCGGGTTCACATATGGCTACACCTTC. It specifies CASNAGFTYGYTF. V and J are TRBV7-9 and TRBJ1-2; no reliable D call. This CDR3 is 13 amino acids long. Trimming stripped 7 bases from V and 5 bases from J, with 14 bases between. Germline V CDR1 and CDR2: SEHNR, FQNEAQ (reference sequence).